Presented here are 18 T cell receptor beta chains from one specimen sequenced in a study of T cells in Graves' hyperthyroidism and ophthalmopathy. From RNA transcripts, TCR beta CDR3 regions were amplified. Carried out on the TCR CDR3, a first-round RT-PCR used the HTBI primer set. From the multiplex PCR reads, TCRdb called clonotypes with MiXCR, one entry per CDR3 protein. The sample includes approximately 400,000 distinct CDR3 sequences, roughly 14% of them seen just once. Sequencing was done on a sample of blood. The receptors derive from a man aged 30 to 39 with Graves' hyperthyroidism that later progressed to Graves' ophthalmopathy.

This sequence joins TRBV6-1 and TRBJ1-5, with unresolved D. CDR1 and CDR2 from the germline V gene are MNHNS and SASEGT. The CDR3 is made up of 15 amino acids. Trimming pared 6 bases from V and 0 bases from J, leaving 12 bases between. The CDR3 protein is CASRRAANSNQPQHF. The CDR3 nucleotides read TGTGCCAGCAGACGGGCTGCTAATAGCAATCAGCCCCAGCATTTT.

This clonotype came up many times. The rearrangement links TRBV6-1 to TRBJ1-4; D is unresolved. The CDR3 totals 13 residues. Trimming shortened V by 3 bases and J by 7 bases, and 9 bases separated the two germline ends. Per germline, CDR1 MNHNS and CDR2 SASEGT. The CDR3 DNA is TGTGCCAGCAGTGACAGGCTCCGTGAAAAACTGTTTTTT. It translates to CASSDRLREKLFF.

This clonotype was seen more than once but under ten times. V is TRBV14 and J is TRBJ1-2; 8 bases match TRBD1. The length of the CDR3 is 15 residues. Germline V gene lookup returns CDR1 SGHDN and CDR2 FVKESK. The junction had 4 bases not matched to a gene; V was cut back by 3 bases and J by 1 base. The CDR3 bases are TGTGCCAGCAGCCACCGACAGGGGAGTAACTATGGCTACACCTTC. It translates to CASSHRQGSNYGYTF.

The rearrangement links TRBV25-1 to TRBJ1-4; no clear D gene. Germline CDR1 reads MGHDK; CDR2 reads SYGVNS. The CDR3 is 14 amino acids. Trimming removed 5 bases from V and 0 bases from J, with 7 bases in between. The CDR3 region has the DNA TGTGCCAGCAGTTGGGAATCAACTAATGAAAAACTGTTTTTT. It is translated as CASSWESTNEKLFF.

This clonotype was seen many times. DNA for the CDR3: TGTGCCAGCAGCCCCGGGACCGAAAGATACTCACCCCTCCACTTT. Its translation: CASSPGTERYSPLHF. The chain uses TRBV5-5 and TRBJ1-6, with D possibly being TRBD1 (5 bases). There are 15 residues in the CDR3. Trimming left V 4 bases short and J 10 bases short, with 18 bases between. Germline CDR1 SGHKS, CDR2 YYEKEE (reference sequence).

On this clonotype itself: A much larger clone is a single base away; this may be a read error. The chain recombines TRBV27 with TRBJ1-6; D call uncertain. Germline assignment: CDR1 MNHEY and CDR2 SMNVEV (reference sequence). Deletions cut 6 bases from V and 9 bases from J, with 15 bases between. This CDR3 has 14 amino acids. As DNA, the CDR3 is TGTGCCAGCAGCCGGGGTATAAGTAGTTCACCCCTCCACTTT. As protein: CASSRGISSSPLHF.

About this clonotype: Sequence at one end of the junction differs from germline and may be a read error. The CDR3 DNA is TGCGCCAGCAGCCAAGTATCCGAGGGGCAAGAGACCGAGTACTTC. Its translation is CASSQVSEGQETEYF. V gene TRBV4-1 combines with J gene TRBJ2-5; D may correspond to TRBD1 or TRBD2 (5 bases each). The CDR3 runs to 15 residues. From germline, CDR1 is MGHRA and CDR2 YSYEKL.

This clonotype was seen at least ten times. The chain joins TRBV28 to TRBJ2-1, with TRBD2 matching over 9 bases. From germline, CDR1 is MDHEN and CDR2 SYDVKM. Losses at the gene ends were 4 bases for V and 4 bases for J; bases not matched to a gene: 8. The CDR3 has 16 amino acids. CDR3 nucleotides: TGTGCCAGCAGTTCGAGTAGCGGGGGACAGTACAATGAGCAGTTCTTC. Amino acid sequence: CASSSSSGGQYNEQFF.

This clonotype was seen more than once but under ten times. V usage is TRBV18 and J usage is TRBJ1-3, with D unresolved. The ends were cut back, 3 bases at V and 2 bases at J, with 17 bases in the middle. This CDR3 is 17 amino acids long. Germline V lookup: CDR1 KGHSH, CDR2 LQKENI. The CDR3 here is CASSPRNIRRPGNTIYF. CDR3 in DNA: TGTGCCAGCTCACCGAGGAACATCCGGAGACCTGGAAACACCATATATTTT.

This clonotype was counted only a few times. This chain's CDR3 is CASSESGYDGYTF. The CDR3 DNA reads TGTGCCAGCAGTGAATCAGGGTACGACGGCTACACCTTC. The chain uses TRBV6-1 and TRBJ1-2, with D possibly being TRBD1 (5 bases). Trimming shortened V by 2 bases and J by 8 bases, and 12 bases separated the two germline ends. CDR1 and CDR2 from the germline V gene are MNHNS and SASEGT. This CDR3 is built from 13 residues.

This clonotype was seen more than once but under ten times. The chain combines TRBV27 with TRBJ2-1; D unresolved. Trimming took 5 bases from V and 5 from J, leaving 16 bases between them. The germline gives CDR1 MNHEY, CDR2 SMNVEV (reference sequence). This CDR3 region has 15 residues. The CDR3 nucleotides read TGTGCCAGCAGTAACCTTGGGTTAGGGAACAATGAGCAGTTCTTC. This codes for CASSNLGLGNNEQFF.

This clonotype was counted many times. The chain employs TRBV3-1 and TRBJ2-7; TRBD1 aligns across 9 bases. Germline CDR1 LGHDT, CDR2 YNNKEL (reference sequence). CDR3 length: 15 residues. V lost 4 bases and J lost 3; bases outside the gene matches: 7. The CDR3 DNA follows: TGTGCCAGCAGCCCCCCCGGGACAGGGAGCTACGAGCAGTACTTC. It specifies CASSPPGTGSYEQYF.

This clonotype was counted between two and nine times. The chain employs TRBV5-1 and TRBJ1-1, with no clear D. The CDR3 is 16 residues long. CDR1 and CDR2 from the germline V gene are SGHRS and YFSETQ. V was shortened by 1 base and J by 0 bases, with 13 bases between the two germline ends. CDR3 in DNA: TGCGCCAGCAGCTTGTCTTGGGGTGGGATGAACACTGAAGCTTTCTTT. Translation: CASSLSWGGMNTEAFF.

This clonotype appeared many times. The chain employs TRBV7-9 and TRBJ1-1; D remains unclear. V was pared by 5 bases and J by 0 bases, with 13 bases between. Germline V gives CDR1 SEHNR, CDR2 FQNEAQ (reference sequence). The CDR3 covers 15 residues. The CDR3 region is CASSPTATVNTEAFF. The CDR3 DNA reads as TGTGCCAGCAGCCCCACGGCGACTGTGAACACTGAAGCTTTCTTT.

The chain combines TRBV27 with TRBJ1-5, with TRBD1 matching 11 bases. J lost 5 bases, V lost 4 bases, and 4 bases had no gene match. This CDR3 has 15 amino acids. Germline V CDR1 and CDR2: MNHEY, SMNVEV (reference sequence). The CDR3 DNA reads TGTGCCAGCAGTTCCCGGACAGGGGGCCATCAGCCCCAGCATTTT. Encoded protein: CASSSRTGGHQPQHF.

V gene TRBV7-3 combines with J gene TRBJ2-3; the D call may be TRBD1 or TRBD2 (5 bases each). CDR1 is SGHTA, CDR2 FQGTGA, per germline. The CDR3 runs to 17 residues. Trimming cost V 1 base and J 1 base, with 15 bases left between them. The CDR3 region is CASSLSPGTPGTDTQYF. DNA of the CDR3: TGTGCCAGCAGCTTAAGCCCCGGGACGCCGGGCACAGATACGCAGTATTTT. Full variable domain (rest looked up from reference TRBV7-3 and TRBJ2-3): GAGVSQTPSNKVTEKGKYVELRCDPISGHTALYWYRQSLGQGPEFLIYFQGTGAADDSGLPNDRFFAVRPEGSVSTLKIQRTERGDSAVYLCASSLSPGTPGTDTQYFGPGTRLTVL.

This clonotype occurred many times. V usage is TRBV2 and J usage is TRBJ2-1; 7 bases line up with TRBD1. The CDR3 totals 17 residues. V lost 5 bases to trimming and J lost 9 bases; unmatched junction nucleotides: 19. CDR1 is SNHLY and CDR2 is FYNNEI in the germline V gene. The CDR3 loop reads CASSSPGQSLGATEQFF. CDR3 nucleotide sequence: TGTGCCAGCAGTTCCCCGGGACAGAGCTTGGGAGCGACTGAGCAGTTCTTC.

In this sample, this clonotype turned up a few times. Given a much more abundant clone one base away, this may be a read error. V gene TRBV28 combines with J gene TRBJ1-2; 7 bases match TRBD1. The germline V gene encodes CDR1 MDHEN and CDR2 SYDVKM. There are 16 residues in the CDR3. CDR3 amino acids: CASSMAGTAQSGGYAF. The CDR3 DNA is TGTGCCAGCAGTATGGCGGGGACAGCGCAATCGGGGGGCTACGCCTTC.